A single sample is the source of the 26 T cell receptor beta chains below, sequenced in a study of T cell changes during pregnancy in multiple sclerosis. Some clones are missing from TCRdb's copy, which holds only in-frame ones; the method was immunoSEQ multiplex PCR. The sample records over 35,000 clones, approximately 92% being singletons. The specimen was peripheral blood. These receptor sequences come from a female donor with multiple sclerosis, enrolled in a pregnancy study.

The V call is TRBV11-2, the J call TRBJ2-1, with 8 bases fitting TRBD2. The CDR3 sequence is 15 residues long. From germline, CDR1 is SGHAT and CDR2 FQNNGV. Germline trimming cut 5 bases from V and 4 bases from J; bases unmatched to any gene: 7. Here the CDR3 DNA reads TGTGCCAGCAGCCCCCGACTAGCGAGTTACAATGAGCAGTTCTTC. Translation gives CASSPRLASYNEQFF.

The rearrangement links TRBV2 to TRBJ2-6; D is unclear. Trimming pared 1 base from V and 3 bases from J, leaving 4 bases between. The CDR3 has 14 residues. The germline gives CDR1 SNHLY, CDR2 FYNNEI. The CDR3 DNA sequence: TGTGCCAGCAGTGAAGGGTTTGGGGCCAACGTCCTGACTTTC. Translating it yields CASSEGFGANVLTF. The variable domain in full, with the rest retrieved from reference TRBV2 and TRBJ2-6, is EPEVTQTPSHQVTQMGQEVILRCVPISNHLYFYWYRQILGQKVEFLVSFYNNEISEKSEIFDDQFSVERPDGSNFTLKIRSTKLEDSAMYFCASSEGFGANVLTFGAGSRLTVL.

The rearrangement joins TRBV7-6 to TRBJ2-7; 9 nucleotides align to TRBD1. The germline gives CDR1 SGHVS, CDR2 FNYEAQ. V lost 5 bases to trimming and J lost 0 bases; unmatched junction nucleotides: 8. The CDR3 covers 16 residues. CDR3 nucleotides: TGTGCCAGCAGCCAAGGACAGGGGAAAAGCTCCTACGAGCAGTACTTC. It is translated as CASSQGQGKSSYEQYF.

The CDR3 reads CASSVGQGFGLTEAFF. The CDR3 nucleotides read TGTGCCAGCAGCGTAGGTCAGGGGTTTGGGTTGACTGAAGCTTTCTTT. This chain connects TRBV9 to TRBJ1-1; TRBD1 is a possible D gene (6 bases). The V gene's germline CDR1 is SGDLS and CDR2 YYNGEE. The CDR3 totals 16 residues. The V gene lost 0 bases and the J gene lost 5 bases, with 17 bases spanning the gap.

The chain employs TRBV5-1 and TRBJ1-3, with D uncertain. The germline CDR1 and CDR2 sequences are SGHRS and YFSETQ. V was pared by 4 bases and J by 4 bases, with 12 bases between. This CDR3 has 14 amino acids. CDR3 coding DNA: TGCGCCAGCAGCCCCACACGGGTCGGAAACACCATATATTTT. The encoded protein is CASSPTRVGNTIYF.

This chain links TRBV6-1 with TRBJ2-1; no clear D. CDR1 and CDR2 (germline): MNHNS, SASEGT. This CDR3 comprises 12 residues. The V end was cut by 6 bases, the J end by 5 bases, with 8 bases between. CDR3 sequence reads: CASSALNNEQFF. CDR3 in DNA: TGTGCCAGCAGCGCTTTGAACAATGAGCAGTTCTTC.

This clone was seen only once. This chain joins TRBV11-2 and TRBJ2-5, with a possible D match to TRBD2 (5 bases). The CDR3 extends over 16 amino acids. Germline CDR1 and CDR2: SGHAT and FQNNGV. Trimming removed 1 base at V and 0 bases at J, with 12 bases between. The CDR3 loop reads CASSLALLVNQETQYF. In DNA form, the CDR3 reads TGTGCCAGCAGCTTAGCCTTACTAGTGAACCAAGAGACCCAGTACTTC.

The chain employs TRBV28 and TRBJ1-1; D gene uncertain. The germline V gene has CDR1 MDHEN and CDR2 SYDVKM. This CDR3 region has 16 residues. The ends were cut back, 2 bases at V and 6 bases at J, with 19 bases in the middle. CDR3 sequence (DNA): TGTGCCAGCAGTTTACTCGGTCGGGGAGGCGTACCTGAAGCTTTCTTT. Protein product: CASSLLGRGGVPEAFF.

This sequence joins TRBV7-2 and TRBJ2-2; no clear D gene. CDR3 length: 14 amino acids. The V and J ends lost 1 base and 2 bases respectively, with 5 bases between them. Looked up from germline, CDR1 is SGHTA and CDR2 is FQGNSA. CDR3 residues: CASSLDRNTGELFF. Here the CDR3 DNA reads TGTGCCAGCAGCTTAGACCGTAACACCGGGGAGCTGTTTTTT.

The chain carries TRBV30 and TRBJ1-1; tentatively, D is TRBD1 (6 bases). The V gene's germline CDR1 is GTSNPN and CDR2 SVGIG (reference sequence). V dropped 3 bases and J dropped 0 bases, with 17 bases sitting between them. CDR3 length: 16 amino acids. In DNA form, the CDR3 reads TGTGCCTGGAGGGCAACAGGGTGGGGGCTGAACACTGAAGCTTTCTTT. Translated, it gives CAWRATGWGLNTEAFF.

This clone has only a few counts. The chain joins TRBV2 to TRBJ1-3; 7 nucleotides agree with TRBD1. The V and J ends lost 3 bases and 1 base, in that order; junction bases with no gene match: 3. Looked up from germline, CDR1 is SNHLY and CDR2 is FYNNEI. This CDR3 has 15 amino acids. The CDR3 sequence: CASSDRGDSGNTIYF. The CDR3 coding sequence is TGTGCCAGCAGTGACAGGGGGGATTCTGGAAACACCATATATTTT.

This chain uses TRBV28 with TRBJ1-4; D is perhaps TRBD1 (6 bases). Germline CDR1 and CDR2: MDHEN and SYDVKM. CDR3 length equals 18 residues. V shed 3 bases and J shed 3 bases, with 20 bases lying between them. The CDR3 loop reads CASSLPRGGWGPNEKLFF. CDR3 DNA sequence: TGTGCCAGCAGTTTGCCCAGAGGGGGATGGGGTCCTAATGAAAAACTGTTTTTT.

CDR3 DNA sequence: TGTGCCAGCAGCTTAGTCTCTAGCGGGAGGGCCCGAGAGACCCAGTACTTC. Its translation: CASSLVSSGRARETQYF. This sequence joins TRBV7-2 and TRBJ2-5; 12 bases are shared with TRBD2. The CDR3 covers 17 residues. V was pared by 1 base and J by 4 bases, with 7 bases of the junction left unmatched. Per the germline V gene, CDR1 is SGHTA and CDR2 is FQGNSA.

The gene calls are TRBV4-2 and TRBJ2-1, with D unclear. The CDR3 length is 20 residues. The germline V gene has CDR1 LGHNA and CDR2 YNFKEQ. V was pared by 4 bases and J by 4 bases, with 29 bases between. The CDR3 protein is CASSPRGSPGSEGIYNEQFF. The CDR3 DNA is TGTGCCAGCAGCCCCCGTGGCAGTCCGGGCTCCGAAGGGATATACAATGAGCAGTTCTTC.

V and J are TRBV4-1 and TRBJ1-2; 8 positions agree with TRBD1. The CDR3 length is 15 residues. Per germline, CDR1 MGHRA and CDR2 YSYEKL. V lost 2 bases, J lost 4 bases, and 6 bases stayed unmatched. The CDR3 sequence is CASSQRTGQGYGYTF. In nucleotides, the CDR3 is TGCGCCAGCAGCCAAAGGACAGGGCAAGGCTATGGCTACACCTTC.

The chain uses TRBV2 and TRBJ2-1; D is possibly TRBD2 (7 bases). Germline V gene lookup returns CDR1 SNHLY and CDR2 FYNNEI. Trimming stripped 6 bases from V and 0 bases from J, with 12 bases between. The CDR3 covers 15 residues. Here the CDR3 reads CASSREGGSYNEQFF. The CDR3 bases are TGTGCCAGCAGCAGGGAGGGGGGCTCCTACAATGAGCAGTTCTTC.

The chain carries TRBV7-8 and TRBJ2-1; D not resolved. From germline, CDR1 is SGHVS and CDR2 FQNEAQ. CDR3 length equals 17 residues. V was pared by 1 base and J by 8 bases, with 21 bases between. Here the CDR3 DNA reads TGTGCCAGCAGCTTAGGGGGATTTAGTACATCTTTGGATGAGCAGTTCTTC. It is translated as CASSLGGFSTSLDEQFF.

V gene TRBV7-2 combines with J gene TRBJ1-5; TRBD1 is a possible D gene (6 bases). Between the trimmed V and J ends, which lost 0 bases and 1 base, there was a span of 10 bases. Germline assignment: CDR1 SGHTA and CDR2 FQGNSA. This CDR3 spans 16 amino acids. The chain's CDR3 is CASSLAGRGSNQPQHF. Written as DNA, the CDR3 is TGTGCCAGCAGCTTAGCGGGCAGGGGCAGCAATCAGCCCCAGCATTTT.

This clone showed up just once. V is TRBV28 and J is TRBJ1-2; the D gene is possibly TRBD1 (6 bases). Trimming cost V 3 bases and J 2 bases, with 16 bases left between them. Germline values: CDR1 MDHEN, CDR2 SYDVKM. This CDR3 has 16 amino acids. The CDR3 DNA follows: TGTGCCAGCAGTTTTCGATCGGCAGGGGCCAACTATGGCTACACCTTC. Translated: CASSFRSAGANYGYTF.

The chain carries TRBV28 and TRBJ2-7, with TRBD1 matching over 8 bases. With V trimmed by 7 bases and J by 3 bases, 2 bases remained unmatched. Germline-derived CDR1 and CDR2 are MDHEN and SYDVKM. This CDR3 is built from 12 residues. Written as DNA, the CDR3 is TGTGCCAGCACCACAGGGGGCTACGAGCAGTACTTC. This gives the protein CASTTGGYEQYF. Supplemented by reference TRBV28 and TRBJ2-7, the full variable domain reads DVKVTQSSRYLVKRTGEKVFLECVQDMDHENMFWYRQDPGLGLRLIYFSYDVKMKEKGDIPEGYSVSREKKERFSLILESASTNQTSMYLCASTTGGYEQYFGPGTRLTVT.

The chain recombines TRBV27 with TRBJ2-7; 7 bases are a match to TRBD2. The V gene's germline CDR1 is MNHEY and CDR2 SMNVEV (reference sequence). The CDR3 is 15 amino acids. J lost 1 base, V lost 4 bases, and 7 bases had no gene match. The chain's CDR3 is CASSSAGARSYEQYF. The CDR3 coding sequence is TGTGCCAGCAGTTCCGCGGGAGCTAGGTCCTACGAGCAGTACTTC.

This clone was recorded only once. The V and J genes are TRBV7-9 and TRBJ1-4; no firm D call. This CDR3 spans 12 amino acids. Germline values: CDR1 SEHNR, CDR2 FQNEAQ (reference sequence). Trimming removed 5 bases at V and 10 bases at J, with 11 bases between. DNA for the CDR3: TGTGCCAGCAGCGTAAAAGGCGGAAAACTGTTTTTT. It codes for CASSVKGGKLFF. Together with reference TRBV7-9 and TRBJ1-4, the CDR3 gives the full variable domain: DTGVSQNPRHKITKRGQNVTFRCDPISEHNRLYWYRQTLGQGPEFLTYFQNEAQLEKSRLLSDRFSAERPKGSFSTLEIQRTEQGDSAMYLCASSVKGGKLFFGSGTQLSVL.

The chain carries TRBV5-1 and TRBJ2-7; D uncertain. The CDR3 length is 14 residues. With 4 bases removed from V and 0 bases from J, the gap between germline ends came to 11 bases. Germline V gene sequence: CDR1 SGHRS, CDR2 YFSETQ. The CDR3 spells CASSPGTASYEQYF. CDR3 DNA: TGCGCCAGCAGCCCCGGAACGGCCTCCTACGAGCAGTACTTC.

V usage is TRBV7-7 and J usage is TRBJ2-1, with D possibly being TRBD1 or TRBD2 (6 bases each). Trimming cost V 0 bases and J 8 bases, with 8 bases left between them. The CDR3 is 13 residues long. The V gene's germline CDR1 is SSHAT and CDR2 FNYEAQ (reference sequence). The CDR3 spells CASSLAEGDEQFF. The CDR3 DNA reads as TGTGCCAGCAGCTTAGCGGAGGGGGATGAGCAGTTCTTC.

This clone came up once. The chain employs TRBV2 and TRBJ1-5; D is undetermined. The germline CDR1 and CDR2 sequences are SNHLY and FYNNEI. The CDR3 has 15 residues. The germline V and J ends were trimmed by 4 bases and 2 bases, with 12 bases remaining between them. The CDR3 loop reads CASSVRGRGNQPQHF. CDR3 bases: TGTGCCAGCAGTGTACGAGGAAGGGGCAATCAGCCCCAGCATTTT.

The V gene is TRBV13, the J gene TRBJ2-4, with TRBD1 as a possible D gene (5 bases). Germline CDR1 reads PRHDT; CDR2 reads FYEKMQ (reference sequence). V gave up 1 base and J gave up 9 bases, with 10 bases separating them. The CDR3 runs 13 residues. The CDR3 spells CASSLAGSGIQYF. Here the CDR3 DNA reads TGTGCCAGCAGCTTAGCAGGGTCGGGCATTCAGTACTTC.